This T cell receptor (beta chain) was found in a study of radiation and T cells in renal cell carcinoma. Overall study results and limits: In nephrectomy-only tumors, top 100 clonotypes averaged approximately 40%, versus roughly 50% irradiated. Intratumoral heterogeneity was not captured in these approximately 1 g regions.

Treatment described: treatment-naive control, cytoreductive nephrectomy. Control samples are tumors resected by cytoreductive nephrectomy without prior radiation. Using immunoSEQ multiplex PCR, the repertoire was profiled, and TCRdb retains in-frame clones only, with some absent. Of roughly 12,000 clones listed, 60% to 75% are singletons. The CDR3 has 16 residues. The V end lost 7 bases, the J end lost 0 bases, and 13 bases lay between the germline ends. CDR1 and CDR2 from the germline V gene are MNHEY and SMNVEV (reference sequence). This clone is labeled as medium-sized. Its antigen is still unknown.

The clonotype comes from a woman of 80 years or more with renal cell carcinoma. V and J are TRBV27 and TRBJ1-6; D unclear. Here the sequenced sample was tumor tissue, taken from a patient whose treatment was nephrectomy without radiotherapy. CDR3 bases: TGTGCCAGCACCCCCTCGAGAAGCTCCTATAATTCACCCCTCCACTTT. Translated, it gives CASTPSRSSYNSPLHF.